This T cell receptor beta chain was retrieved from a study of T cell changes during pregnancy in multiple sclerosis. Method: immunoSEQ multiplex PCR; TCRdb's copy keeps in-frame clones and lacks some. The table shows 30,000 to 50,000 clones, with roughly 94% occurring only once. The clonotype comes from a female donor with multiple sclerosis, enrolled in a pregnancy study. The sequencing here drew on CD4+ T cells from peripheral blood mononuclear cells, taken in the third trimester of pregnancy.

CDR3 loop: CASSSDTRRAAYEQYF. For the CDR3, the DNA is TGTGCCAGCAGCTCTGATACTAGGCGAGCGGCCTACGAGCAGTACTTC. This chain joins TRBV5-6 and TRBJ2-7; possibly TRBD2 for D (5 bases). In germline, CDR1 is SGHDT, CDR2 YYEEEE. Trimming removed 3 bases at V and 2 bases at J, with 18 bases between. The CDR3 runs to 16 residues.